A selection of T cell receptor beta chains follows, all from one sample in a study of stem cell transplantation in POMP-related autoinflammatory disease. TCRdb keeps only in-frame clones here, not all; method: immunoSEQ multiplex PCR. The sample contains about 68,000 clones, approximately 91% of which appear only once. The sequencing here drew on CD4+ T cells from PBMCs, taken after stem cell transplantation. Receptor source: a human patient with POMP-related autoinflammation and immune dysregulation (PRAID). The T cells may partly be graft donor cells. The CDR3 runs from the conserved cysteine through the conserved F or W. The order of the fields is J gene, clone size, D gene, V gene, CDR3 DNA, CDR3 protein. The D gene is left open where the match is weak. Size tells how often a clone was seen (once, few, many) or the class of an expanded clone, and some rows leave it out.

J gene: TRBJ2-1
clone size: NA
D gene: NA
V gene: TRBV19
CDR3 DNA: TGTGCCAGTAGGATCCGGGACTGGGGAGTCAATGAGCAGTTCTTC
CDR3 protein: CASRIRDWGVNEQFF

J gene: TRBJ2-5
clone size: NA
D gene: NA
V gene: TRBV18
CDR3 DNA: TGTGCCAGCTCACCACTAAGGGACCGGCGGACCCAGTACTTC
CDR3 protein: CASSPLRDRRTQYF

J gene: TRBJ2-1
clone size: NA
D gene: TRBD2
V gene: TRBV4-2
CDR3 DNA: TGTGCCAGCAGCCAAAATAGCGGGAGAACCTACAATGAGCAGTTCTTC
CDR3 protein: CASSQNSGRTYNEQFF

J gene: TRBJ1-6
clone size: NA
D gene: TRBD1
V gene: TRBV28
CDR3 DNA: TGTGCCAGCAGTTTATGGACAGGGGGCCCCAATTCACCCCTCCACTTT
CDR3 protein: CASSLWTGGPNSPLHF

J gene: TRBJ1-1
clone size: few
D gene: NA
V gene: TRBV14
CDR3 DNA: TGTGCCAGCAGCTGGGCTGGGGACACTGAAGCTTTCTTT
CDR3 protein: CASSWAGDTEAFF

J gene: TRBJ2-1
clone size: NA
D gene: NA
V gene: TRBV28
CDR3 DNA: TGTGCCAGCAGCTCCCCGGGGTCAGGGCAGTTCTTC
CDR3 protein: CASSSPGSGQFF

J gene: TRBJ1-4
clone size: NA
D gene: NA
V gene: TRBV4-1
CDR3 DNA: TGCGCCAGCAGTGACCTTAATGAAAAACTGTTTTTT
CDR3 protein: CASSDLNEKLFF

J gene: TRBJ1-5
clone size: NA
D gene: TRBD1
V gene: TRBV27
CDR3 DNA: TGTGCCAGCAGCCCTACAGGGGACCTCAATCAGCCCCAGCATTTT
CDR3 protein: CASSPTGDLNQPQHF

J gene: TRBJ1-5
clone size: NA
D gene: TRBD1
V gene: TRBV7-6
CDR3 DNA: TGTGCCAGCAGCTTTGGTAGGGACAGCCCCCAGCATTTT
CDR3 protein: CASSFGRDSPQHF

J gene: TRBJ2-5
clone size: NA
D gene: NA
V gene: TRBV18
CDR3 DNA: TGTGCCAGCTCCCCCAGCTACCAAGAGACCCAGTACTTC
CDR3 protein: CASSPSYQETQYF

J gene: TRBJ2-2
clone size: once
D gene: NA
V gene: TRBV2
CDR3 DNA: TGTGCCAGCTCCGGACTATCCGGGGAGCTGTTTTTT
CDR3 protein: CASSGLSGELFF

J gene: TRBJ2-2
clone size: once
D gene: NA
V gene: TRBV24-1
CDR3 DNA: TGTGCCACCAGTGACGGGAGTAGCGCGAACACCGGGGAGCTGTTTTTT
CDR3 protein: CATSDGSSANTGELFF

J gene: TRBJ1-2
clone size: NA
D gene: NA
V gene: TRBV27
CDR3 DNA: TGTGCCAGCAGTCCCGACCTATACTCTAAGGAGGGCTACACCTTC
CDR3 protein: CASSPDLYSKEGYTF

J gene: TRBJ1-1
clone size: NA
D gene: NA
V gene: TRBV6-5
CDR3 DNA: TGTGCCAGCAGGACCGGGGCCTCAGCTTTCTTT
CDR3 protein: CASRTGASAFF

J gene: TRBJ1-5
clone size: NA
D gene: NA
V gene: TRBV6-4
CDR3 DNA: TGTGCCAGCAGTGAAACAGGCCTGTATAGCAATCAGCCCCAGCATTTT
CDR3 protein: CASSETGLYSNQPQHF

J gene: TRBJ2-3
clone size: once
D gene: TRBD2
V gene: TRBV28
CDR3 DNA: TGTGCCAGCAGTTTAACTAGCGGGAGGGTGACAGATACGCAGTATTTT
CDR3 protein: CASSLTSGRVTDTQYF

J gene: TRBJ1-5
clone size: once
D gene: NA
V gene: TRBV18
CDR3 DNA: TGTGCCAGCTCACCAGGGGAAGGGAGCAATCAGCCCCAGCATTTT
CDR3 protein: CASSPGEGSNQPQHF

J gene: TRBJ1-4
clone size: NA
D gene: TRBD1
V gene: TRBV30
CDR3 DNA: TGTGCCTGGAGCCCTGGCGGCAGGGGGCGTGATGGGGGAAAACTGTTTTTT
CDR3 protein: CAWSPGGRGRDGGKLFF

J gene: TRBJ2-2
clone size: NA
D gene: NA
V gene: TRBV7-8
CDR3 DNA: TGTGCCACCCTTAATCGAGTCGGAGGGGGCACCGGGGAGCTGTTTTTT
CDR3 protein: CATLNRVGGGTGELFF

J gene: TRBJ2-3
clone size: NA
D gene: NA
V gene: TRBV29-1
CDR3 DNA: TGCAGCGTCGCCCAATACAGGGCAGATACGCAGTATTTT
CDR3 protein: CSVAQYRADTQYF

J gene: TRBJ2-7
clone size: NA
D gene: NA
V gene: TRBV9
CDR3 DNA: TGTGCCAGCAGCATCCGGGTTCCGGGCTACGAGCAGTACTTC
CDR3 protein: CASSIRVPGYEQYF

J gene: TRBJ2-7
clone size: NA
D gene: TRBD1
V gene: TRBV27
CDR3 DNA: TGTGCCAGCAGCAAGAGACAGGGATCCTTCTACGAGCAGTACTTC
CDR3 protein: CASSKRQGSFYEQYF

J gene: TRBJ2-7
clone size: NA
D gene: NA
V gene: TRBV5-1
CDR3 DNA: TGCGCCAGCAGCTTTGGGACGACGAACGAGCAGTACTTC
CDR3 protein: CASSFGTTNEQYF

J gene: TRBJ2-2
clone size: NA
D gene: NA
V gene: TRBV11-2
CDR3 DNA: TGTGCCAGCAGCCCAAGAGTTTCGGGCAGGACCACCGGGGAGCTGTTTTTT
CDR3 protein: CASSPRVSGRTTGELFF

J gene: TRBJ2-1
clone size: NA
D gene: NA
V gene: TRBV30
CDR3 DNA: TGTGCCTGGGGACTCTGGGGCAATGAGCAGTTCTTC
CDR3 protein: CAWGLWGNEQFF

J gene: TRBJ2-2
clone size: NA
D gene: NA
V gene: TRBV4-2
CDR3 DNA: TGTGCCAGCAGCCAAGTGGCAGGGGACGGCGGGGAGCTGTTTTTT
CDR3 protein: CASSQVAGDGGELFF

J gene: TRBJ1-6
clone size: few
D gene: NA
V gene: TRBV28
CDR3 DNA: TGTGCCAGCAGTTTAGCAGGGTCGGGTAATTCACCCCTCCACTTT
CDR3 protein: CASSLAGSGNSPLHF

J gene: TRBJ2-7
clone size: NA
D gene: TRBD1
V gene: TRBV14
CDR3 DNA: TGTGCCAGCAGCCGCGGGACAGGAGACTCCTACGAGCAGTACTTC
CDR3 protein: CASSRGTGDSYEQYF

J gene: TRBJ2-3
clone size: NA
D gene: TRBD1
V gene: TRBV19
CDR3 DNA: TGTGCCAGTAGTATAGCGGACAGGGCCTATTTT
CDR3 protein: CASSIADRAYF

J gene: TRBJ2-1
clone size: NA
D gene: NA
V gene: TRBV5-1
CDR3 DNA: TGCGCCAGCAGCTTGGCCGGCAGCTCCTACAATGAGCAGTTCTTC
CDR3 protein: CASSLAGSSYNEQFF

J gene: TRBJ2-5
clone size: once
D gene: NA
V gene: TRBV25-1
CDR3 DNA: TGTGCCAGCAGTGAACCCAGTAGGTGGGAGACCCAGTACTTC
CDR3 protein: CASSEPSRWETQYF

J gene: TRBJ2-1
clone size: NA
D gene: NA
V gene: TRBV5-1
CDR3 DNA: TGCGCCAGCAGCTTGGTAGGACAGAGCAACAATGAGCAGTTCTTC
CDR3 protein: CASSLVGQSNNEQFF

J gene: TRBJ2-5
clone size: NA
D gene: NA
V gene: TRBV6-6
CDR3 DNA: TGTGCCAGCAGTCATACGACGACCACGACCCAGTACTTC
CDR3 protein: CASSHTTTTTQYF

J gene: TRBJ2-5
clone size: NA
D gene: NA
V gene: TRBV28
CDR3 DNA: TGTGCCAGCAGTTTTACGGAGACCCAGTACTTC
CDR3 protein: CASSFTETQYF

J gene: TRBJ2-3
clone size: NA
D gene: NA
V gene: TRBV25-1
CDR3 DNA: TGTGCCAGCAGTGCCCCGACAGAATATACGCAGTATTTT
CDR3 protein: CASSAPTEYTQYF

J gene: TRBJ2-3
clone size: NA
D gene: TRBD1
V gene: TRBV24-1
CDR3 DNA: TGTGCCACCAGTGAGCCGGGACAGGGGGCAGATACGCAGTATTTT
CDR3 protein: CATSEPGQGADTQYF

J gene: TRBJ2-5
clone size: NA
D gene: NA
V gene: TRBV30
CDR3 DNA: TGTGCCTGGGAGAAGGGGGTTGGGACCCAGTACTTC
CDR3 protein: CAWEKGVGTQYF

J gene: TRBJ1-1
clone size: NA
D gene: NA
V gene: TRBV4-1
CDR3 DNA: TGCGCCAGCAGTCAACGAGGGTACACTGAAGCTTTCTTT
CDR3 protein: CASSQRGYTEAFF

J gene: TRBJ2-3
clone size: NA
D gene: TRBD2
V gene: TRBV5-6
CDR3 DNA: TGTGCCAGCAGCTCCTATCTCCTAGCGGGAGGGAGAACAGATACGCAGTATTTT
CDR3 protein: CASSSYLLAGGRTDTQYF

J gene: TRBJ1-2
clone size: NA
D gene: NA
V gene: TRBV3-1/TRBV3-2
CDR3 DNA: TGTGCCAGCAGCCAAGACGGCTCCTATGGCTACACCTTC
CDR3 protein: CASSQDGSYGYTF

J gene: TRBJ1-1
clone size: NA
D gene: NA
V gene: TRBV2
CDR3 DNA: TGTGCCAGCAGCGAGAACACTGAAGCTTTCTTT
CDR3 protein: CASSENTEAFF

J gene: TRBJ2-7
clone size: NA
D gene: NA
V gene: TRBV5-1
CDR3 DNA: TGCGCCAGCAGCTTTACACAGGGACCACCCGAGCAGTACTTC
CDR3 protein: CASSFTQGPPEQYF

J gene: TRBJ2-5
clone size: NA
D gene: TRBD2
V gene: TRBV6-5
CDR3 DNA: TGTGCCAGCAGTTACCAAGCGGGAGACCAAGAGACCCAGTACTTC
CDR3 protein: CASSYQAGDQETQYF

J gene: TRBJ2-1
clone size: once
D gene: TRBD2
V gene: TRBV7-9
CDR3 DNA: TGTGCCAGCAGCTTATACGCGGGGGGAACAGGCAATGAGCAGTTCTTC
CDR3 protein: CASSLYAGGTGNEQFF